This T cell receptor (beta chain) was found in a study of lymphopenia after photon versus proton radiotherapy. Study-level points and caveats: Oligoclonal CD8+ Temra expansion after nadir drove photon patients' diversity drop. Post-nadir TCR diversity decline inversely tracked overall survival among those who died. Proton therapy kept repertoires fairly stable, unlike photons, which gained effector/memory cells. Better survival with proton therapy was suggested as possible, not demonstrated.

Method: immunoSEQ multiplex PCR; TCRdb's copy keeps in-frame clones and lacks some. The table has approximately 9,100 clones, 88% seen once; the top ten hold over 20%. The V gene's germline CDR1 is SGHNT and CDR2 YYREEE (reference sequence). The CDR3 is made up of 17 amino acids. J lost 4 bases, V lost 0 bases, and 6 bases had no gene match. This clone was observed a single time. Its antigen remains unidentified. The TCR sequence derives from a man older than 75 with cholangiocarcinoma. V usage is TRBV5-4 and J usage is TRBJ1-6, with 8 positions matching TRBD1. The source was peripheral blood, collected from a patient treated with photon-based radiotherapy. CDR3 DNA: TGTGCCAGCAGCTTGGTAGCAGGGGGCGGGTATAATTCACCCCTCCACTTT. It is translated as CASSLVAGGGYNSPLHF.